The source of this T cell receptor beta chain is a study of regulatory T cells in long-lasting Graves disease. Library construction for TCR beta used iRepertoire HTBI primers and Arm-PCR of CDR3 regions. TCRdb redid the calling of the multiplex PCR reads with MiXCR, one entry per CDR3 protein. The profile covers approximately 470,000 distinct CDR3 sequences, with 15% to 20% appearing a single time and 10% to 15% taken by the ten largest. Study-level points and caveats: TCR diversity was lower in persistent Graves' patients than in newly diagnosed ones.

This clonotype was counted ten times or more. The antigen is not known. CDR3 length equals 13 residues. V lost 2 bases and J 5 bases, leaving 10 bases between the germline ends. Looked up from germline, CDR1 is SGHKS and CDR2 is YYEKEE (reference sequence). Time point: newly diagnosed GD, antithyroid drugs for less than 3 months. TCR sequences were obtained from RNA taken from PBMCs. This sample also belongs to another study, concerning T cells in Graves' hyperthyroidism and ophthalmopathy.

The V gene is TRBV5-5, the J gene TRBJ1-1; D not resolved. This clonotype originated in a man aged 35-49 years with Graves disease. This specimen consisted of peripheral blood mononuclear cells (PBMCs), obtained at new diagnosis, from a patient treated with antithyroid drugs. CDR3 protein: CASSLTGKTEAFF. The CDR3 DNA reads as TGTGCCAGCAGCTTAACTGGGAAGACTGAAGCTTTCTTT.